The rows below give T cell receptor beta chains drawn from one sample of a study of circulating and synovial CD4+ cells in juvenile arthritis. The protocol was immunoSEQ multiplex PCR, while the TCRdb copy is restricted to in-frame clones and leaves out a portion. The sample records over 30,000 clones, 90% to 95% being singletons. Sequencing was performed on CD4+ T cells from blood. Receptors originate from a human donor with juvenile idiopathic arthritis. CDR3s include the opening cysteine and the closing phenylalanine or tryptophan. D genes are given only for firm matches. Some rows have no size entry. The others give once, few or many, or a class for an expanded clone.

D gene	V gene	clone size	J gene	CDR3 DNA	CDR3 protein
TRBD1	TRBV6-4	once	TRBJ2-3	TGTGCCAGCAGCCCCAGGGGGCAGGAGACAGATACGCAGTATTTT	CASSPRGQETDTQYF
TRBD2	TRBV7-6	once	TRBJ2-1	TGTGCCAGCAGCCTTAGCGGGGGGACCTACAATGAGCAGTTCTTC	CASSLSGGTYNEQFF
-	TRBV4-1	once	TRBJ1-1	TGCGCCAGCAGCCAAGTAAGAAGGAGCACTGAAGCTTTCTTT	CASSQVRRSTEAFF
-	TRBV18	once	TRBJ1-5	TGTGCCAGCTCACCGGGACCAGGGGAGCCCCAGCATTTT	CASSPGPGEPQHF
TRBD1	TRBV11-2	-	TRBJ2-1	TGTGCCAGCAGCTCCGGTGCATGGGACAGCAGTGACTCCTACAATGAGCAGTTCTTC	CASSSGAWDSSDSYNEQFF
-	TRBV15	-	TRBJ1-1	TGTGCCACGACCCGGGACACGGGAACAATGAACACTGAAGCTTTCTTT	CATTRDTGTMNTEAFF
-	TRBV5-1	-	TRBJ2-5	TGCGCCAGCAGCTGGTACAGCCACCAAGAGACCCAGTACTTC	CASSWYSHQETQYF
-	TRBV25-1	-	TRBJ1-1	TGTGCCAGCAGTGAAGGTTTGCAGGGGGCTTTCTTT	CASSEGLQGAFF
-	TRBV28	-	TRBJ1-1	TGTGCCAGCAGTTTACGTCTTGCGGTTAGCGAAGCTTTCTTT	CASSLRLAVSEAFF
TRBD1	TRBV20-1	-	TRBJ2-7	TGCAGTGCAAGATACCCCGGGACAGGGATTTTC	CSARYPGTGIF
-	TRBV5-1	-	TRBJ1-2	TGCGCCAGCAGCTTCAATCAGGGTGGCTATGGCTACACCTTC	CASSFNQGGYGYTF
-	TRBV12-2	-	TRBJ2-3	TGTGCAAGTCGCTTCCGGACAGGGGGCACAGATACGCAGTATTTT	CASRFRTGGTDTQYF
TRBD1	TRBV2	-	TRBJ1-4	TGTGCCAGCAGTGATCTTCTAGTGGGACAGACAAATGAAAAACTGTTTTTT	CASSDLLVGQTNEKLFF
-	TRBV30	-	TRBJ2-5	TGTGCCTGGAGCCCCCCTCGAGGGTCAATCGCAGAGACCCAGTACTTC	CAWSPPRGSIAETQYF
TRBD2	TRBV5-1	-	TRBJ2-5	TGCGCCAGCAGCGGGGGGACTAGCGGAGAAGAGACCCAGTACTTC	CASSGGTSGEETQYF
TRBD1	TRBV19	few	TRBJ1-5	TGTGCCAGCCGACAGGGGGCTGGTCAGCCCCAGCATTTT	CASRQGAGQPQHF
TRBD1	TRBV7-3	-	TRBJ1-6	TGTGCCAGCAGCTTCGGACAGGCGAATTCACCCCTCCACTTT	CASSFGQANSPLHF
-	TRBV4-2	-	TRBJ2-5	TGTGCCAGCAGCCAAGTGGGCACGGGGCAAGAGACCCAGTACTTC	CASSQVGTGQETQYF
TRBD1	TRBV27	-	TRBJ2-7	TGTGCCAGCAGTTTAGAACAGGGGGCCTACGAGCAGTACTTC	CASSLEQGAYEQYF
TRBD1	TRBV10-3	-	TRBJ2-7	TGTGCCATCAGAAAGGACCAGGGGGCCGCAGAGCAGTACTTC	CAIRKDQGAAEQYF
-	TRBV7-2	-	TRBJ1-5	TGTGCCAGCAGCTTGGAGATATATAGCAATCAGCCCCAGCATTTT	CASSLEIYSNQPQHF
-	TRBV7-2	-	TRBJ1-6	TGTGCCAGCACCAACAGTTCACCCCTCCACTTT	CASTNSSPLHF
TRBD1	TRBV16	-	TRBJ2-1	TGTGCCAGCAGCCGTTTGGGACAGGGACTGTTCTTC	CASSRLGQGLFF
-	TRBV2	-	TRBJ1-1	TGTGCCAGCTTCATGGATGAGGAGGTGAAGGCTTTCTTT	CASFMDEEVKAFF
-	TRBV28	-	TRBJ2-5	TGTGCCAGCAGTCCTAGCGGACCAGGGGAAGAGACCCAGTACTTC	CASSPSGPGEETQYF
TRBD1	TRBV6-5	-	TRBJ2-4	TGTGCCAGCAGTCGCGGACAGGGGATAAACATTCAGTACTTC	CASSRGQGINIQYF
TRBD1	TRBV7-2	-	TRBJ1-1	TGTGCCAGCAGCCCTACCTCTGGGACAGTCTCTGAAGCTTTCTTT	CASSPTSGTVSEAFF
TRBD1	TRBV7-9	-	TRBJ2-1	TGTGCCAGCAGCTCGGGACAGGCTGGCAATGAGCAGTTCTTC	CASSSGQAGNEQFF
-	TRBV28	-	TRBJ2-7	TGTGCCAGCAGTTTGGTGGCGGCCTACGAGCAGTACTTC	CASSLVAAYEQYF
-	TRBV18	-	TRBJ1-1	TGTGCCAGCTCACCTACCTCTCAGGAGGGGACGGGAGCTTTCTTT	CASSPTSQEGTGAFF
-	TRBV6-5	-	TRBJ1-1	TGTGCCAGCAGTTCGGAACAGAAAAGTAGCACTGAAGCTTTCTTT	CASSSEQKSSTEAFF
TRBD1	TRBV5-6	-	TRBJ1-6	TGTGCCAGCAGCTTGGAGGGGGCACAGGGGGAGTCACCCCTCCACTTT	CASSLEGAQGESPLHF
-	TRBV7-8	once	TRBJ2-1	TGTGCCAGCAGTTACCGGGACTCAGGCGGGGATGAGCAGTTCTTC	CASSYRDSGGDEQFF
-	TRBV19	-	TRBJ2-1	TGTGCCAGTAGTCCGGTAGCGGTTTCCTACAATGAGCAGTTCTTC	CASSPVAVSYNEQFF
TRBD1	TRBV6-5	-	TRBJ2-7	TGTGCCAGCAGTTACTCGGCAGGGGGTCCCTACGAGCAGTACTTC	CASSYSAGGPYEQYF
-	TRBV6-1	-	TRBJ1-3	TGTGCCAGCAGTTCATCCCCAGGATACGGAAACACCATATATTTT	CASSSSPGYGNTIYF
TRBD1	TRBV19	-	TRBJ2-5	TGTGCCAGTAGTGTTAACAGGGGGGCAAAAAACCAAGAGACCCAGTACTTC	CASSVNRGAKNQETQYF
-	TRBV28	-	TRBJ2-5	TGTGCCAGCAGTTTTGGGGGCCGAGAGACCCAGTACTTC	CASSFGGRETQYF
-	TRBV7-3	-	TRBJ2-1	TGTGCCAGCAGCCCGGGACTCCCCTCCAATGAGCAGTTCTTC	CASSPGLPSNEQFF
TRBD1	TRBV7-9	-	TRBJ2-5	TGTGCCAGCAGCTTAACGACGGGACAGGGGAGTGAGACCCAGTACTTC	CASSLTTGQGSETQYF
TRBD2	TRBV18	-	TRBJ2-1	TGTGCCAGCTCACCGGTGCGGGAGGGCCTTGGAGGTGAGCAGTTCTTC	CASSPVREGLGGEQFF
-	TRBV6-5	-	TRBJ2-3	TGTGCCAGCAGTTATAACTCACCTAGCACAGATACGCAGTATTTT	CASSYNSPSTDTQYF
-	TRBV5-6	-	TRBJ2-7	TGTGCCAGCAGCTTGGTCCTAGACTACGAGCAGTACTTC	CASSLVLDYEQYF
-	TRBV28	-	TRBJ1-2	TGTGCCAGCAGTCCGAGCTCGCTGAGCGACTACTATGGCTACACCTTC	CASSPSSLSDYYGYTF
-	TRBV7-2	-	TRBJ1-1	TGTGCCAGCAGCGAAACAGGAGCTGAAGCTTTCTTT	CASSETGAEAFF
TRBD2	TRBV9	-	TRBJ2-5	TGTGCCAGCAGCCCAGAACCTAGCGGGGGAGGGACCCAGTACTTC	CASSPEPSGGGTQYF
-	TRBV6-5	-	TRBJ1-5	TGTGCCAGCAGTTCTCTAGCGACAATTAGCAATCAGCCCCAGCATTTT	CASSSLATISNQPQHF
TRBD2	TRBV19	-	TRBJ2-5	TGTGCCAGTAGCCTGAATAGCGGGAGTGGAGAGACCCAGTACTTC	CASSLNSGSGETQYF
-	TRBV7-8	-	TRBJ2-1	TGTGCCAGCAGCTTAGGTCAGGGACTGACCTACAATGAGCAGTTCTTC	CASSLGQGLTYNEQFF
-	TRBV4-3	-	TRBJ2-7	TGCGCCAGCAGCCAACTAAGGGGTATGGAGCAGTACTTC	CASSQLRGMEQYF
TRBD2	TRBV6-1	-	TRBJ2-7	TGTGCCAGTGTCCTCGGGGGGGCGAACTCCTACGAGCAGTACTTC	CASVLGGANSYEQYF
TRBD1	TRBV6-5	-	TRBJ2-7	TGTGCCAGCAGTCCCGACAGGGCTTCCCACGAGCAGTACTTC	CASSPDRASHEQYF
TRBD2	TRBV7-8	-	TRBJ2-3	TGTGCCAGCAGCTTGGGCCTAGCGGGGTCTTCGGATACGCAGTATTTT	CASSLGLAGSSDTQYF
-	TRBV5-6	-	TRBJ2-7	TGTGCCAGCAGCAGTAGCTACGAGCAGTACTTC	CASSSSYEQYF
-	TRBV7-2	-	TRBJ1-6	TGTGCCAGCAGCTTTGGGGCAGGTTTGGATTCCCCCCTCCACTTT	CASSFGAGLDSPLHF
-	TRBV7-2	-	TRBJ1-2	TGTGCCAGCAGCCCCTCGGCCAGCGGGTACGAGGGCTACACCTTC	CASSPSASGYEGYTF
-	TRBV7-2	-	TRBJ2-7	TGTGCCAGCAGCTTATTCAGCAGGGGTGAGCTCTACGAGCAGTACTTC	CASSLFSRGELYEQYF
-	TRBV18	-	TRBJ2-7	TGTGCCAGCTCACCAACCGACTCCTACGAGCAGTACTTC	CASSPTDSYEQYF
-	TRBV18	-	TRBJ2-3	TGTGCCAGCTCACCACCCAGGGTGGGTACAGATACGCAGTATTTT	CASSPPRVGTDTQYF